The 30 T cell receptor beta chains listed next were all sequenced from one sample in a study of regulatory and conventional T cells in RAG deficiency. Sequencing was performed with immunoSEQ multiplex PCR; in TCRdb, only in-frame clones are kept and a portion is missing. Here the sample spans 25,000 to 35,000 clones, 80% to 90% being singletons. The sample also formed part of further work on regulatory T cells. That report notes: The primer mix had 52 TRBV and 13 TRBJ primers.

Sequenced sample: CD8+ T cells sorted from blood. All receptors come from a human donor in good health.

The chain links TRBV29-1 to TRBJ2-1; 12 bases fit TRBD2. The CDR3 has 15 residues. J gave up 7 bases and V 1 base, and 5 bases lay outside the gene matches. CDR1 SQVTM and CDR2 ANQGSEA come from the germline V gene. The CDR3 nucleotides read TGCAGCGTTGAAGGTCTAGCGGGAGGGTATAATGAGCAGTTCTTC. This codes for CSVEGLAGGYNEQFF.

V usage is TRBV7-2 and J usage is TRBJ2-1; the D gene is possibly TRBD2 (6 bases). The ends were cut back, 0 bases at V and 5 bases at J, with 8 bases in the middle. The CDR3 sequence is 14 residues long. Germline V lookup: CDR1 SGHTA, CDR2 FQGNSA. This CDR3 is CASSLAGGDNEQFF. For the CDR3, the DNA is TGTGCCAGCAGCTTAGCCGGCGGGGACAATGAGCAGTTCTTC.

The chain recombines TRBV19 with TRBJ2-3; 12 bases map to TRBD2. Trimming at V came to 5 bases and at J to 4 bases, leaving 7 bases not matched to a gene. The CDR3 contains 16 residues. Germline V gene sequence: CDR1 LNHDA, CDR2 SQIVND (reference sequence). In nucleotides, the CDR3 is TGTGCCAGTAGTCCTGGACTAGCGGGGAATCCAGATACGCAGTATTTT. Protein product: CASSPGLAGNPDTQYF.

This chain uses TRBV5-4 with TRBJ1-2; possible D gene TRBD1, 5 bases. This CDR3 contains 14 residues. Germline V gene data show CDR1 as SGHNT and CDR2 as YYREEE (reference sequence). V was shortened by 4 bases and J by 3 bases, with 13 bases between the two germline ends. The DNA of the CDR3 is TGTGCCAGCAGCATAAGACGGGACTACTATGGCTACACCTTC. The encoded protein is CASSIRRDYYGYTF.

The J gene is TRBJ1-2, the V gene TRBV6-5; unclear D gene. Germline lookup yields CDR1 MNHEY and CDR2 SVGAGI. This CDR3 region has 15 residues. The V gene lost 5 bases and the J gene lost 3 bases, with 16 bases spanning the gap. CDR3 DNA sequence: TGTGCCAGCAGTCATAGTCCTGACGACTACTATGGCTACACCTTC. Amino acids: CASSHSPDDYYGYTF.

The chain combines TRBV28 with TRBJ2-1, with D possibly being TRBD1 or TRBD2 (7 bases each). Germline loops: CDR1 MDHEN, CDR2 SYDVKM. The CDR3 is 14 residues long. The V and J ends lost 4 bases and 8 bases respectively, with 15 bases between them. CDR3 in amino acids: CASSSSTGRDEQFF. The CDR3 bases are TGTGCCAGCAGTTCGTCGACAGGGAGGGATGAGCAGTTCTTC.

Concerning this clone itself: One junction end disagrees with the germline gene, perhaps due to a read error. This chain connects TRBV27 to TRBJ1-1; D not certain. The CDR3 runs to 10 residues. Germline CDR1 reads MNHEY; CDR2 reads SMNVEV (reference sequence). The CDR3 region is CGDLNTEAFF. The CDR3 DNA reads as TGCGGGGATCTGAACACTGAAGCTTTCTTT.

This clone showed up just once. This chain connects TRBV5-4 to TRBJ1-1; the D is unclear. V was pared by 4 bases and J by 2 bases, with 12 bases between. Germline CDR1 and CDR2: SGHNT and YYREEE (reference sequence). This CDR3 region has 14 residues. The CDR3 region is CASSPWISNTEAFF. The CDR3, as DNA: TGTGCCAGCAGCCCTTGGATCAGTAACACTGAAGCTTTCTTT. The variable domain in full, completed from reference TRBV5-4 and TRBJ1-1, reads ETGVTQSPTHLIKTRGQQVTLRCSSQSGHNTVSWYQQALGQGPQFIFQYYREEENGRGNFPPRFSGLQFPNYSSELNVNALELDDSALYLCASSPWISNTEAFFGQGTRLTVV.

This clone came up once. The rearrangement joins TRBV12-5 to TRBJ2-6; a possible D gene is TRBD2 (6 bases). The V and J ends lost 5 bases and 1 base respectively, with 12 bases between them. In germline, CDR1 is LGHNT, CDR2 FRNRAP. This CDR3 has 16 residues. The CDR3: CASGPGDFSGANVLTF. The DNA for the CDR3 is TGTGCTAGTGGTCCCGGGGACTTTTCTGGGGCCAACGTCCTGACTTTC.

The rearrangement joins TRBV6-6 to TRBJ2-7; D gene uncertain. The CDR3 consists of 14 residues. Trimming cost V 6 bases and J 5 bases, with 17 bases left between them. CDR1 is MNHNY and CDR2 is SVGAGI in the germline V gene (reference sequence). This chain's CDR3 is CASSWDVNDDEQYF. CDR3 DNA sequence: TGTGCCAGCAGCTGGGATGTAAACGACGACGAGCAGTACTTC.

CDR3 DNA sequence: TGTGCCAGCAGCCAATCGACAGAGAACACCGGGGAGCTGTTTTTT. Residues: CASSQSTENTGELFF. This rearrangement joins TRBV14 to TRBJ2-2, with D possibly being TRBD1 (5 bases). V lost 2 bases, J lost 1 base, and 8 bases lay in between. The CDR3 covers 15 residues. Germline lookup yields CDR1 SGHDN and CDR2 FVKESK.

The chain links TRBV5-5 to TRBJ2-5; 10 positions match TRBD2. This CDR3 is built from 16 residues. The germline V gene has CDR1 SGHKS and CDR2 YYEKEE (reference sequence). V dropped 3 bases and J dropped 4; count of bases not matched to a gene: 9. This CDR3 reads CASSSRGLAPRETQYF. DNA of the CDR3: TGTGCCAGCAGCTCGAGGGGACTAGCGCCCAGAGAGACCCAGTACTTC.

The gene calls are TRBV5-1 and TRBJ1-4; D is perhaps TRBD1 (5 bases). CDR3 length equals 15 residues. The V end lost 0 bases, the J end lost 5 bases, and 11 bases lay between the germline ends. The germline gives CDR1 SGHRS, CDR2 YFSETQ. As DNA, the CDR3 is TGCGCCAGCAGCTTGGATAGGGGCGTGAATGAAAAACTGTTTTTT. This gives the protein CASSLDRGVNEKLFF.

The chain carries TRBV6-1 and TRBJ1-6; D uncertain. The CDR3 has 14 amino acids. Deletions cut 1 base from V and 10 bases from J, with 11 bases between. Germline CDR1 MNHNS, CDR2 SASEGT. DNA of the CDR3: TGTGCCAGCAGTGAAGAATTGGCAGTATCACCCCTCCACTTT. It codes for CASSEELAVSPLHF.

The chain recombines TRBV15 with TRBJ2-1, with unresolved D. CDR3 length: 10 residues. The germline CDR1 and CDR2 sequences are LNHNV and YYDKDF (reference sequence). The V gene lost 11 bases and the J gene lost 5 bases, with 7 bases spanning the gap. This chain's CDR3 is CAAGNNEQFF. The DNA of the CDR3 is TGTGCCGCTGGGAACAATGAGCAGTTCTTC.

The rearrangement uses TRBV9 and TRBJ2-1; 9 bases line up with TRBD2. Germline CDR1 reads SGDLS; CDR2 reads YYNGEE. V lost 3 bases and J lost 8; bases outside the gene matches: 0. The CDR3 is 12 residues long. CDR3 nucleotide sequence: TGTGCCAGCAGCGGACTAGCGGATGAGCAGTTCTTC. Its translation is CASSGLADEQFF. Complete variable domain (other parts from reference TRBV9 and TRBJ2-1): DSGVTQTPKHLITATGQRVTLRCSPRSGDLSVYWYQQSLDQGLQFLIQYYNGEERAKGNILERFSAQQFPDLHSELNLSSLELGDSALYFCASSGLADEQFFGPGTRLTVL.

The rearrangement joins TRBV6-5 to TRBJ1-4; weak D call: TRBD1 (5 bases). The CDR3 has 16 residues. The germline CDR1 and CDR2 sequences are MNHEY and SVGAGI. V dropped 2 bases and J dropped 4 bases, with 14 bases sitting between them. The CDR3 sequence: CASSYHKGDLNEKLFF. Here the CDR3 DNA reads TGTGCCAGCAGTTACCACAAAGGGGACCTTAATGAAAAACTGTTTTTT.

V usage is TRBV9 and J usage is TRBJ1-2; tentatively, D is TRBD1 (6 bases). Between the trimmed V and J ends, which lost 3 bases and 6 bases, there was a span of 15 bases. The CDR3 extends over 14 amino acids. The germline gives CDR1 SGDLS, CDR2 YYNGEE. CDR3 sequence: CASSDRQAGDGYTF. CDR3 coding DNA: TGTGCCAGCAGCGACCGACAGGCGGGGGATGGCTACACCTTC.

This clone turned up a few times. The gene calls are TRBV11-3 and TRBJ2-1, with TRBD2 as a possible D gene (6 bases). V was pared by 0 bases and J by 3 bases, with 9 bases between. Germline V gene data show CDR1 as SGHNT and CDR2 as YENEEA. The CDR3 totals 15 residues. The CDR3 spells CASSLEAGYYNEQFF. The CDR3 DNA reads TGTGCCAGCAGCTTAGAAGCGGGTTACTACAATGAGCAGTTCTTC.

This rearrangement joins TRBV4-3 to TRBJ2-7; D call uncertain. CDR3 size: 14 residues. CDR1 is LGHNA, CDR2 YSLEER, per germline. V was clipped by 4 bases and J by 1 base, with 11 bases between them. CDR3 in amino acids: CASSPGVSSYEQYF. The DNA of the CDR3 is TGCGCCAGCAGCCCCGGTGTCTCATCCTACGAGCAGTACTTC.

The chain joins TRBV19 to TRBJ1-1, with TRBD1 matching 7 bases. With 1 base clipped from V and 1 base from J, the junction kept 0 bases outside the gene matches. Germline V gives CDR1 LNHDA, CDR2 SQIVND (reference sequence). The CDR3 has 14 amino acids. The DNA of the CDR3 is TGTGCCAGTAGTATAGGACAGGGGAACACTGAAGCTTTCTTT. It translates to CASSIGQGNTEAFF. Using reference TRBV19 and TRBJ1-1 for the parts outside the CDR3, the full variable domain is DGGITQSPKYLFRKEGQNVTLSCEQNLNHDAMYWYRQDPGQGLRLIYYSQIVNDFQKGDIAEGYSVSREKKESFPLTVTSAQKNPTAFYLCASSIGQGNTEAFFGQGTRLTVV.

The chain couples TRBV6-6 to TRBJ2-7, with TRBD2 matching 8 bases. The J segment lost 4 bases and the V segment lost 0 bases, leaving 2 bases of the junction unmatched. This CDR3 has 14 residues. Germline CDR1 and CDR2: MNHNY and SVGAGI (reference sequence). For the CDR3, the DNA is TGTGCCAGCAGTTACTCTAGCGGGACTTACGAGCAGTACTTC. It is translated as CASSYSSGTYEQYF.

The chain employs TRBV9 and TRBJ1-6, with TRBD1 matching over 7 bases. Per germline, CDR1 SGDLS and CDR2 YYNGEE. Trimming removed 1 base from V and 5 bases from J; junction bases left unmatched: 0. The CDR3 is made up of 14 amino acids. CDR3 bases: TGTGCCAGCAGCGTAACAGGGGATAATTCACCCCTCCACTTT. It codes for CASSVTGDNSPLHF.

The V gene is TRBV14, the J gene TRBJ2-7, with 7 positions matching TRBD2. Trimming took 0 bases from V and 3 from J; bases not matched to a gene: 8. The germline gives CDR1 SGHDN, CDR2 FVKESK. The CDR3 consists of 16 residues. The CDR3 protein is CASSQDFASGFYEQYF. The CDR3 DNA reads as TGTGCCAGCAGCCAAGATTTTGCTAGCGGATTCTACGAGCAGTACTTC.

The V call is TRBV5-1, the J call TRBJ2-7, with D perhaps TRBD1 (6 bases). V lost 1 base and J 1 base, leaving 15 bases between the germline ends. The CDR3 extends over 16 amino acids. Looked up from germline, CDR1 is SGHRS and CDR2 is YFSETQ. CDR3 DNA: TGCGCCAGCAGCTTGAACCGACAGGCTGGATCCTACGAGCAGTACTTC. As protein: CASSLNRQAGSYEQYF.

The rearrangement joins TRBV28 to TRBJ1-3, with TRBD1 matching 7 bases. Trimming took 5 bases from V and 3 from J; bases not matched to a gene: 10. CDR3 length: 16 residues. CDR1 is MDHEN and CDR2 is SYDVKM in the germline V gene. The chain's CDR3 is CASSPYDRDVGNTIYF. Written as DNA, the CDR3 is TGTGCCAGCAGTCCTTACGACAGGGATGTTGGAAACACCATATATTTT.

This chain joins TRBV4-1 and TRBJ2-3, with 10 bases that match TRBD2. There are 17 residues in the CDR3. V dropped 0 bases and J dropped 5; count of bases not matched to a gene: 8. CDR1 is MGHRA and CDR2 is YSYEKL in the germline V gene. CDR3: CASSQDKREGGRDTQYF. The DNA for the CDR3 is TGCGCCAGCAGCCAAGATAAGCGGGAGGGCGGGAGAGATACGCAGTATTTT.

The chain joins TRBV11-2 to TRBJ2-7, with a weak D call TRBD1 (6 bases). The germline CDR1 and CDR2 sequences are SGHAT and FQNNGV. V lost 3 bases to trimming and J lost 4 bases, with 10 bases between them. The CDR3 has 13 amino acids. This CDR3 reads CASSLAGTYEQYF. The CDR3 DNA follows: TGTGCCAGCAGCTTGGCAGGGACATACGAGCAGTACTTC.

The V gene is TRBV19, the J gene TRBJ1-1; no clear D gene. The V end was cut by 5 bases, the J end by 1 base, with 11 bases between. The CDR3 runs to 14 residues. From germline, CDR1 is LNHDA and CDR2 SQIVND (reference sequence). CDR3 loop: CASSVLLENTEAFF. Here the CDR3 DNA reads TGTGCCAGTAGTGTCCTACTGGAGAACACTGAAGCTTTCTTT.

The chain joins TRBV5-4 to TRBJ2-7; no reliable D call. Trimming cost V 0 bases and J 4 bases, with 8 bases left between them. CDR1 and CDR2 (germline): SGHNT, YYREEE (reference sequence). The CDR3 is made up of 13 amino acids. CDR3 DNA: TGTGCCAGCAGCTTGGGCAGTCCATACGAGCAGTACTTC. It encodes CASSLGSPYEQYF.